A few counts support the clone carrying this T cell receptor beta chain. The antigen remains undetermined. One entry per CDR3 protein results from TCRdb running MiXCR on the 5' RACE reads. The sample lists a few hundred thousand distinct CDR3 sequences, roughly 8% seen once, with approximately 3% in the top ten. Germline CDR1 reads SGHVS; CDR2 reads FQNEAQ. The CDR3 spans 13 residues. V lost 0 bases, J lost 7 bases, and 6 bases lay in between. These data originate in a study of identical twins. The study, taken as a whole, reports: Beta clonotypes that were abundant in cord blood contained fewer insertions, a pattern absent from memory repertoires. Invariant T cells like MAIT and iNKT could partly confound the zero-insertion analyses.

This same sample was also taken into another study, of yellow fever vaccine responses in identical twins.

This TCR was sampled from a woman between 18 and 29 years old in good health. Sequences were obtained from CD8+ T cells sorted from blood. The chain couples TRBV7-8 to TRBJ2-2; unclear D gene. The CDR3: CASSLALDGELFF. CDR3 in DNA: TGTGCCAGCAGCTTAGCGCTGGACGGGGAGCTGTTTTTT.